This TCR beta chain was identified during a study of T cell repertoires in cytomegalovirus infection. Study outcomes and limitations: Clonotype analysis showed dominance of the ex vivo response by HLA-C-restricted CMV-specific TCR beta clonotypes.

In the case of this clonotype: Its specificity is not known.

A single record per CDR3 protein comes from TCRdb applying MiXCR to the reads. The sample shows 70,000 or so distinct CDR3 sequences, around 30% of them seen only once. The clonotype comes from a human donor in good health (CMV status not recorded). Some clones in this sample may be carry-over from other donors' samples. This specimen was CD8+ T cells from cultured PBMCs, taken from culture after CMV antigen stimulation.

DNA of the CDR3: TGTGCCAGCAGCGGCGGCGGGAGGGCCATAGAGACCCAGTACTTC. Encoded protein: CASSGGGRAIETQYF. The chain is built from TRBV9 and TRBJ2-5; 9 bases fit TRBD2. Germline V gene sequence: CDR1 SGDLS, CDR2 YYNGEE. The V segment lost 3 bases and the J segment 4 bases; nucleotides outside the gene matches: 7. This CDR3 has 15 amino acids.